Listed here are 30 T cell receptor beta chains from one sample, sequenced in a study of metastatic and nonmetastatic thyroid tumors. No treatment of any kind had been given to any patient before thyroid surgery. TCRdb used MiXCR to call clones anew from the PCR reads. The data hold roughly 23,000 clones, with approximately 14% observed a single time. Sequenced input: tumor tissue. These receptors all come from a female donor with papillary thyroid cancer or a benign thyroid nodule (not recorded which). Some clones in this sample may be carry-over from other donors' samples.

This clone appeared many times. This sequence joins TRBV5-4 and TRBJ1-3; D ambiguous. Trimming removed 4 bases at V and 4 bases at J, with 18 bases between. This CDR3 contains 16 residues. Germline V gene sequence: CDR1 SGHNT, CDR2 YYREEE (reference sequence). The CDR3 DNA is TGTGCCAGCAGCCCTGGCCATACGGGAGGGGGAAACACCATATATTTT. It yields the protein CASSPGHTGGGNTIYF.

This clone was counted at least ten times. Here the CDR3 reads CASPTGGRGYTF. The CDR3, as DNA: TGTGCCTCTCCGACAGGGGGTCGGGGCTACACCTTC. This chain joins TRBV30 and TRBJ1-2; 9 bases align to TRBD1. CDR1 GTSNPN and CDR2 SVGIG come from the germline V gene (reference sequence). The trim removed 7 bases at V and 8 bases at J, leaving 8 bases unmatched. The CDR3 spans 12 residues. Using reference TRBV30 and TRBJ1-2 for the parts outside the CDR3, the full variable domain is SQTIHQWPATLVQPVGSPLSLECTVEGTSNPNLYWYRQAAGRGLQLLFYSVGIGQISSEVPQNLSASRPQDRQFILSSKKLLLSDSGFYLCASPTGGRGYTFGSGTRLTVV.

This clone has ten or more counts. J is TRBJ1-1 and V is TRBV20-1; no definite D call. The CDR3 is 13 amino acids. The V and J ends lost 0 bases and 3 bases respectively, with 8 bases between them. From germline, CDR1 is DFQATT and CDR2 SNEGSKA (reference sequence). Here the CDR3 reads CSARDEVYTEAFF. DNA for the CDR3: TGCAGTGCTAGAGACGAGGTTTACACTGAAGCTTTCTTT.

On this clone: At one boundary the junction diverges from the germline segment, which might be a read error. This chain links TRBV7-2 with TRBJ2-7, with D possibly TRBD1 on 6 matching bases. The CDR3 contains 14 residues. CDR1 and CDR2 from the germline V gene are SGHTA and FQGNSA. CDR3 nucleotide sequence: TGTGCCAGCAGCACCGGGACACGATGGTATGAGCATTACTTC. Translated: CASSTGTRWYEHYF.

The chain combines TRBV28 with TRBJ1-3, with TRBD1 matching 7 bases. V trimming: 5 bases; J trimming: 2 bases; junction bases outside the gene matches: 6. Germline assignment: CDR1 MDHEN and CDR2 SYDVKM. This CDR3 is 15 amino acids long. CDR3 sequence (DNA): TGTGCCAGCAGTAGAGGGGGCGCCGCTGGAAACACCATATATTTT. Translating it yields CASSRGGAAGNTIYF.

The V and J genes are TRBV18 and TRBJ1-1, with unresolved D. V lost 3 bases, J lost 6 bases, and 11 bases lay in between. Germline CDR1 and CDR2: KGHSH and LQKENI. The CDR3 spans 13 residues. The CDR3 reads CASSPAVGAEAFF. The CDR3 DNA reads TGTGCCAGCTCACCGGCCGTTGGGGCTGAAGCTTTCTTT.

J is TRBJ2-7 and V is TRBV11-2, with TRBD1 matching 7 bases. Per germline, CDR1 SGHAT and CDR2 FQNNGV. CDR3 size: 16 residues. V lost 1 base, J lost 4 bases, and 10 bases stayed unmatched. The CDR3 nucleotides are TGTGCCAGCAGCTTAGGAAGGAGACAGGGCACTTACGAGCAGTACTTC. This translates into CASSLGRRQGTYEQYF.

This clone has at least ten counts. This chain uses TRBV3-1 with TRBJ1-1; D gene ambiguous. V lost 1 base to trimming and J lost 4 bases, with 7 bases between them. The germline V gene encodes CDR1 LGHDT and CDR2 YNNKEL (reference sequence). The CDR3 is 13 residues long. CDR3 coding DNA: TGTGCCAGCAGCCAAGGGCGAGGCACTGAAGCTTTCTTT. Its translation: CASSQGRGTEAFF.

This clone was detected many times. A much bigger clone sits one base away, suggesting this may be a read error. Additional DNA sequences in this sample encode the identical CDR3. This sequence joins TRBV6-5 and TRBJ1-2, with D perhaps TRBD1 (6 bases). This CDR3 spans 16 amino acids. CDR1 is MNHEY, CDR2 SVGAGI, per germline. Here the CDR3 DNA reads TGTGCCAGCAGTTACTCAGGGGGGCAGGGGCTCTATGGTTACACCTTC. Amino acid sequence: CASSYSGGQGLYGYTF.

The V gene is TRBV4-2, the J gene TRBJ2-3, with 11 positions matching TRBD2. CDR1 and CDR2 from the germline V gene are LGHNA and YNFKEQ. The CDR3 length is 18 residues. The V and J ends lost 1 base and 0 bases, in that order; junction bases with no gene match: 6. CDR3 protein: CASSQGTSGFTSTDTQYF. For the CDR3, the DNA is TGTGCCAGCAGCCAAGGGACTAGCGGGTTTACTAGCACAGATACGCAGTATTTT.

In its sample, this clone was seen many times. The V call is TRBV2, the J call TRBJ2-1, with 11 positions matching TRBD2. Per germline, CDR1 SNHLY and CDR2 FYNNEI. CDR3 length equals 13 residues. V lost 10 bases, J lost 7 bases, and 6 bases stayed unmatched. DNA for the CDR3: TGTGCCATCTTAGCGGGAGGGAGTAATGAGCAGTTCTTC. This gives the protein CAILAGGSNEQFF.

Points on this clone: A single base separates this from a much larger clone, so it may be a read error. The chain has TRBV9 and TRBJ2-5; D assignment may be TRBD1 or TRBD2 (6 bases each). Germline CDR1 reads SGDLS; CDR2 reads YYNGEE. This CDR3 has 14 residues. Trimming shortened V by 6 bases and J by 0 bases, and 12 bases separated the two germline ends. The CDR3 is CASIIGGNQETQYF. In DNA, the CDR3 is TGTGCCAGCATCATAGGGGGGAACCAAGAGACCCAGTACTTC.

This clone appeared many times. The rearrangement links TRBV28 to TRBJ1-2, with D perhaps TRBD1 (5 bases). V lost 8 bases and J 4 bases, leaving 11 bases between the germline ends. In germline, CDR1 is MDHEN, CDR2 SYDVKM. CDR3 length: 12 residues. The DNA for the CDR3 is TGTGCCAGCCGAGGGGCACGCTATGGCTACACCTTC. This encodes CASRGARYGYTF.

The rearrangement uses TRBV6-1 and TRBJ2-7, with TRBD1 as a possible D gene (5 bases). Germline loops: CDR1 MNHNS, CDR2 SASEGT. V was pared by 0 bases and J by 0 bases, with 9 bases between. The length of the CDR3 is 15 residues. CDR3 DNA: TGTGCCAGCAGTGAAGCCGCAGGGTCCTCCTACGAGCAGTACTTC. It specifies CASSEAAGSSYEQYF.

This clone is medium-sized within its sample. The chain has TRBV10-3 and TRBJ1-1; no clear D gene. The V and J ends lost 5 bases and 1 base respectively, with 17 bases between them. Germline assignment: CDR1 ENHRY and CDR2 SYGVKD. CDR3 length: 16 amino acids. CDR3 in amino acids: CAISPGPNGGNTEAFF. CDR3 nucleotides: TGTGCCATCAGTCCTGGACCCAACGGTGGGAACACTGAAGCTTTCTTT.

This clone was detected only a few times. The rearrangement links TRBV18 to TRBJ2-3; D call uncertain. CDR1 is KGHSH and CDR2 is LQKENI in the germline V gene. V lost 2 bases to trimming and J lost 5 bases, with 2 bases between them. There are 11 residues in the CDR3. CDR3 amino acids: CASSPRDTQYF. In DNA form, the CDR3 reads TGTGCCAGCTCACCAAGAGATACGCAGTATTTT.

There are many counts of this clone. The chain recombines TRBV5-4 with TRBJ1-3; D might be TRBD1 (6 bases). The CDR3 length is 15 residues. Germline lookup yields CDR1 SGHNT and CDR2 YYREEE (reference sequence). Trimming left V 4 bases short and J 0 bases short, with 11 bases between. DNA of the CDR3: TGTGCCAGCAGCATAGGACAGCCCTCTGGAAACACCATATATTTT. It specifies CASSIGQPSGNTIYF.

This clone was seen only a few times. A junction end diverges from the germline sequence, so it may reflect a read error. The chain couples TRBV6-1 to TRBJ2-7, with D tentatively TRBD1 or TRBD2 (5 bases each). The CDR3 sequence is 15 residues long. Germline V gives CDR1 MNHNS, CDR2 SASEGT. The CDR3, as DNA: TGTGCCAGCAGGACTGTTAGGCAGGGAGACTACGATCAGTACTTC. This sequence encodes CASRTVRQGDYDQYF.

This clone was observed at least ten times. The V and J genes are TRBV7-8 and TRBJ2-7; 10 nucleotides line up with TRBD2. Germline lookup yields CDR1 SGHVS and CDR2 FQNEAQ. This CDR3 has 15 amino acids. V was pared by 2 bases and J by 2 bases, with 3 bases of the junction left unmatched. CDR3 loop: CASSLRSGGAYEQYF. The DNA of the CDR3 is TGTGCCAGCAGCTTAAGGAGCGGGGGGGCCTACGAGCAGTACTTC.

J is TRBJ2-1 and V is TRBV30; D is undetermined. Germline assignment: CDR1 GTSNPN and CDR2 SVGIG (reference sequence). The CDR3 is made up of 13 amino acids. V was shortened by 2 bases and J by 9 bases, with 14 bases between the two germline ends. CDR3 in amino acids: CAWSSTPDSEQFF. For the CDR3, the DNA is TGTGCCTGGAGTTCTACCCCAGATAGTGAGCAGTTCTTC.

Ten or more counts support this clone. The chain joins TRBV6-1 to TRBJ2-7, with D possibly being TRBD1 (5 bases). The germline CDR1 and CDR2 sequences are MNHNS and SASEGT. V lost 6 bases to trimming and J lost 0 bases, with 9 bases between them. The CDR3 consists of 13 residues. Here the CDR3 reads CASSLTASYEQYF. CDR3 DNA: TGTGCCAGCAGCCTGACAGCCTCCTACGAGCAGTACTTC.

This clone was picked up many times. The chain couples TRBV24-1 to TRBJ2-2; 11 bases align to TRBD1. Unmatched junction bases numbered 4, after V lost 3 bases and J lost 2 bases. The CDR3 covers 17 residues. CDR1 KGHDR and CDR2 SFDVKD come from the germline V gene. The CDR3 protein is CATSDRDRGTNTGELFF. The DNA for the CDR3 is TGTGCCACCAGTGATAGGGACAGGGGGACCAACACCGGGGAGCTGTTTTTT.

Turning to this clone: Germline is not matched at one junction end, which may reflect a read error. This chain connects TRBV28 to TRBJ2-7, with D possibly matching TRBD2 (5 bases). From germline, CDR1 is MDHEN and CDR2 SYDVKM. The CDR3 contains 13 residues. CDR3 in amino acids: CAITEEDPHDQYF. CDR3 nucleotide sequence: TGTGCCATCACCGAGGAGGACCCGCACGATCAGTACTTC.

Details on this clone: A much larger clone sits a single nucleotide away, making a read error possible. The chain employs TRBV7-3 and TRBJ2-5, with D perhaps TRBD1 (6 bases). The CDR3 is 16 residues long. CDR1 is SGHTA, CDR2 FQGTGA, per germline. The germline V and J ends were trimmed by 0 bases and 4 bases, with 15 bases remaining between them. The CDR3 region has the DNA TGTGCCAGCAGCTTAACGGGACAAGGGTACCGAGAGACCCAGTACTTC. Residues: CASSLTGQGYRETQYF.

This sequence joins TRBV18 and TRBJ1-2; perhaps TRBD1 as D (6 bases). CDR3 size: 14 residues. V shed 0 bases and J shed 4 bases, with 9 bases lying between them. In germline, CDR1 is KGHSH, CDR2 LQKENI. The CDR3 coding sequence is TGTGCCAGCTCACCACCGCCAGGGGCCTATGGCTACACCTTC. It encodes CASSPPPGAYGYTF.

This clone was counted many times. This chain joins TRBV3-1 and TRBJ1-1; 7 bases line up with TRBD1. The germline gives CDR1 LGHDT, CDR2 YNNKEL (reference sequence). There are 14 residues in the CDR3. Trimming removed 4 bases from V and 2 bases from J; junction bases left unmatched: 4. As DNA, the CDR3 is TGTGCCAGCAGCCGAGGGACAGATAACACTGAAGCTTTCTTT. This codes for CASSRGTDNTEAFF.

This clone was detected a few times. The chain recombines TRBV6-1 with TRBJ1-1; D is perhaps TRBD1 (6 bases). V was shortened by 3 bases and J by 3 bases, with 17 bases between the two germline ends. Germline V gives CDR1 MNHNS, CDR2 SASEGT. The CDR3 sequence is 16 residues long. The CDR3 DNA reads TGTGCCAGCAGTGACCTCGAAGGAAAGGGGGACACTGAAGCTTTCTTT. This gives the protein CASSDLEGKGDTEAFF.

As to this clone: No conserved phenylalanine or tryptophan is present at the end of the CDR3, so a read error is the likely explanation. This chain connects TRBV20-1 to TRBJ2-1; tentative D call: TRBD2 (5 bases). This CDR3 has 15 amino acids. Germline-derived CDR1 and CDR2 are DFQATT and SNEGSKA (reference sequence). Deletions cut 5 bases from V and 8 bases from J, with 22 bases between. CDR3 region: CSAPELVGVSDEQFL. CDR3 DNA sequence: TGCAGTGCTCCCGAGCTAGTGGGAGTATCGGATGAGCAGTTCCTC.

This clone came up many times. This rearrangement joins TRBV20-1 to TRBJ2-7; the match to TRBD1 covers 7 bases. Looked up from germline, CDR1 is DFQATT and CDR2 is SNEGSKA (reference sequence). J lost 5 bases, V lost 5 bases, and 12 bases had no gene match. The CDR3 runs 14 residues. The DNA of the CDR3 is TGCAGTGCTCCGGAGACAGGGCCTGGGGACGAGCAGTACTTC. Protein product: CSAPETGPGDEQYF.

This chain connects TRBV11-2 to TRBJ2-7; the D gene is possibly TRBD2 (6 bases). CDR3 length equals 17 residues. Trimming took off 0 bases at V and 0 bases at J, with 15 bases between the two ends. Per the germline V gene, CDR1 is SGHAT and CDR2 is FQNNGV. The DNA of the CDR3 is TGTGCCAGCAGCTTAGATCGGGGCGGGGTAAGCTCCTACGAGCAGTACTTC. Translated, it gives CASSLDRGGVSSYEQYF.